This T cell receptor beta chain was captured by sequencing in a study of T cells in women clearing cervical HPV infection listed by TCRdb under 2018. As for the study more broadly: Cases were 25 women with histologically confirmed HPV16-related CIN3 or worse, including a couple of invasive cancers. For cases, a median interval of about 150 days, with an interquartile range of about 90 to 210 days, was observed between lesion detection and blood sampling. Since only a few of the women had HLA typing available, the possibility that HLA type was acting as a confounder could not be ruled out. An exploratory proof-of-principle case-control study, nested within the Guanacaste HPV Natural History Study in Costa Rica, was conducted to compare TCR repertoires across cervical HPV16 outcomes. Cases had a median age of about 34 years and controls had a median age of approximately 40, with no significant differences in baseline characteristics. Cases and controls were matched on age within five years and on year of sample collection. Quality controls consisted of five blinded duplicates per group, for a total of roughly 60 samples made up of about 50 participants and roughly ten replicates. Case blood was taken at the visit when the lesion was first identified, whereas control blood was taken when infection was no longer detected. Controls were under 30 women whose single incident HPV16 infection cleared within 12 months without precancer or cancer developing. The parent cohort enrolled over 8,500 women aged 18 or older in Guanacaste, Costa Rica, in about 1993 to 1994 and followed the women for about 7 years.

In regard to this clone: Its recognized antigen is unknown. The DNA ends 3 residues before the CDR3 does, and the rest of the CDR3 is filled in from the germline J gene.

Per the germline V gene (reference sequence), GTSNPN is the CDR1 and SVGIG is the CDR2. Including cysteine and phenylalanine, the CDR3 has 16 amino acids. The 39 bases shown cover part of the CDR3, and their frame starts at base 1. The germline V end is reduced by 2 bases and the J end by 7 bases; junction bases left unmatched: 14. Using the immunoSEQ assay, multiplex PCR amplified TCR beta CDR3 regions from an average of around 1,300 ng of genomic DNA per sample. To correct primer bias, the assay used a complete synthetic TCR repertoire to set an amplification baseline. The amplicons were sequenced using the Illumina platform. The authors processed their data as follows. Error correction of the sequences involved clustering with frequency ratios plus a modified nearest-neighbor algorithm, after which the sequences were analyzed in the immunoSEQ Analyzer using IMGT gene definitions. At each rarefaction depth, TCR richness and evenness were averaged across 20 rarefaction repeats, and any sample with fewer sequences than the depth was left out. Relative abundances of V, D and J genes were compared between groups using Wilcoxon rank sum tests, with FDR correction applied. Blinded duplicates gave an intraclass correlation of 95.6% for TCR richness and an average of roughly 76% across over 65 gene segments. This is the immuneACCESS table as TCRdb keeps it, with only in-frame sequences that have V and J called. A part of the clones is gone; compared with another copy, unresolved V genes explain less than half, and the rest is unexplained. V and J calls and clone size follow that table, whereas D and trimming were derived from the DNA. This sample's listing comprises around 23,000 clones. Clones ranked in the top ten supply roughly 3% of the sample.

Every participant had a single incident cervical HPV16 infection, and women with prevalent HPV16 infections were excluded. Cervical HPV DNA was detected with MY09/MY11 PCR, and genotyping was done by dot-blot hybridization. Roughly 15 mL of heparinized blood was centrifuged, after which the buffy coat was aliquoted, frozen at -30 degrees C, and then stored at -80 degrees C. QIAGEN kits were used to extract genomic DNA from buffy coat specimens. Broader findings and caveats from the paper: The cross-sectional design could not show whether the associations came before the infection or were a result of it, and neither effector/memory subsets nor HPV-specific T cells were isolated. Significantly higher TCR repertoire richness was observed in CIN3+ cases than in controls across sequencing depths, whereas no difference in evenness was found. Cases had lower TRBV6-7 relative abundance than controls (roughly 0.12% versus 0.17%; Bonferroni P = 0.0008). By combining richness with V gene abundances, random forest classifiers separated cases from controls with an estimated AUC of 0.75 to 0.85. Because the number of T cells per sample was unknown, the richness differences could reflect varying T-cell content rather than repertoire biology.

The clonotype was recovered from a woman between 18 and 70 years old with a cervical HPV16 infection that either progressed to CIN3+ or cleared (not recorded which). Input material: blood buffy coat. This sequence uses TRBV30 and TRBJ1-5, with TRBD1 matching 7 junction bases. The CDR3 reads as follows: CAWSIPGQAGRQPQHF. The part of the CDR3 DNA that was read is TGTGCCTGGAGTATTCCCGGACAGGCAGGGAGACAGCCC.